This T cell receptor beta chain was documented in a study of shared clonotypes between healthy human individuals. This CDR3 contains 10 residues. Trimming removed 6 bases at V and 15 bases at J, with 12 bases between. CDR1 and CDR2 from the germline V gene are SNHLY and FYNNEI. Only in-frame clones appear in the TCRdb table, and some are missing; sequencing was by immunoSEQ multiplex PCR. Of about 2.4 million clones listed, roughly 92% are singletons. Sequenced: naive CD4+ T cells sorted from blood. The subset denotes: CD45RA+ positively selected. This chain uses TRBV2 with TRBJ2-1; D gene uncertain. The TCR sequence derives from a man aged 18 to 29 in good health. The DNA of the CDR3 is TGTGCCAGCAGGGCAAGAACTGCGTTCTTC. This codes for CASRARTAFF.